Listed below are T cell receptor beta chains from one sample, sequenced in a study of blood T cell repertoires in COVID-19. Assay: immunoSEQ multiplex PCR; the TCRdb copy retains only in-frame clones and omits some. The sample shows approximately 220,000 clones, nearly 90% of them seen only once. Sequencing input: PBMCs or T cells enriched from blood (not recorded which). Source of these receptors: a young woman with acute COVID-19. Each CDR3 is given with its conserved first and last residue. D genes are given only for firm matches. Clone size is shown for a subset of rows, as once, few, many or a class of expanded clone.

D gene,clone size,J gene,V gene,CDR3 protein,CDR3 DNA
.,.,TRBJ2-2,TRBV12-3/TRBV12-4,CASSTRVVRELFF,TGTGCCAGCTCCACCCGGGTCGTAAGGGAGCTGTTTTTT
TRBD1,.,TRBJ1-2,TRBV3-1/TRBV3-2,CASSRRGSTGLSNYGYTF,TGTGCCAGCAGCCGTAGGGGGTCGACAGGGCTAAGCAACTATGGCTACACCTTC
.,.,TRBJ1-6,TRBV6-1,CASSEGGASYNSPLHF,TGTGCCAGCAGTGAAGGGGGCGCCTCCTATAATTCACCCCTCCACTTT
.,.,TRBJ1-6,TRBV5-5,CASSPRGDNYNSPLHF,TGTGCCAGCTCCCCGCGGGGGGACAATTATAATTCACCCCTCCACTTT
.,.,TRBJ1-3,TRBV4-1,CASSQDNARLISGNTIYF,TGCGCCAGCAGCCAAGATAACGCGAGACTGATCTCTGGAAACACCATATATTTT
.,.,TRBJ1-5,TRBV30,CAWSVFGQRNQPQHF,TGTGCCTGGAGTGTATTCGGACAGCGCAATCAGCCCCAGCATTTT
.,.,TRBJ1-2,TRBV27,CASRGLDYGYTF,TGTGCCAGCAGGGGACTAGACTATGGCTACACCTTC
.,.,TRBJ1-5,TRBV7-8,CASSPDTYSNQPQHF,TGTGCCAGCAGCCCGGACACGTATAGCAATCAGCCCCAGCATTTT
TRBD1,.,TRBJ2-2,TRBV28,CASSPTGWKGDTGELFF,TGTGCCAGCAGCCCGACAGGGTGGAAGGGGGACACCGGGGAGCTGTTTTTT
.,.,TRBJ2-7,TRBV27,CASSPLLLQGPSYEQYF,TGTGCCAGCAGTCCTTTACTCTTACAGGGCCCCTCCTACGAGCAGTACTTC
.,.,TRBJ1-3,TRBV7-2,CASSLGQGSGNTIYF,TGTGCCAGCAGCTTGGGCCAAGGATCTGGAAACACCATATATTTT
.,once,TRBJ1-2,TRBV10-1,CASSESGRYGYTF,TGCGCCAGCAGTGAGTCTGGGAGGTATGGCTACACCTTC
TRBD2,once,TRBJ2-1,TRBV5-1,CASSLLPSGGTRPYNEQFF,TGCGCCAGCAGCTTGTTACCTAGCGGGGGGACAAGACCTTACAATGAGCAGTTCTTC
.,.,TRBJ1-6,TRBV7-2,CASSLPKDSSNSPLHF,TGTGCCAGCAGCCTTCCGAAGGACAGTTCTAATTCACCCCTCCACTTT
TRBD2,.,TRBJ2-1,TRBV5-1,CASSQERGVYNEQFF,TGCGCCAGCAGCCAAGAGCGGGGTGTCTACAATGAGCAGTTCTTC
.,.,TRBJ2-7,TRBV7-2,CASSREPIWSSYEQYF,TGTGCCAGCAGCCGTGAACCGATTTGGAGCTCCTACGAGCAGTACTTC
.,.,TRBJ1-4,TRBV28,CASTTGGEKLFF,TGTGCCAGCACCACCGGGGGGGAAAAACTGTTTTTT
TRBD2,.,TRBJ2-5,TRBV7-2,CASSLGGLAGGQETQYF,TGTGCCAGCAGCTTAGGTGGCCTAGCGGGGGGGCAAGAGACCCAGTACTTC
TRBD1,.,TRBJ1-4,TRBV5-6,CASSVGQGTEKLFF,TGTGCCAGCAGCGTAGGACAGGGAACTGAAAAACTGTTTTTT
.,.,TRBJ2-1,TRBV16,CASSLDRGTRNNEQFF,TGTGCCAGCAGCCTCGACCGGGGGACCCGCAACAATGAGCAGTTCTTC
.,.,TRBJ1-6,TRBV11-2,CASSTLGGRRYNSPLHF,TGTGCCAGCAGCACCCTCGGAGGGAGACGCTATAATTCACCCCTCCACTTT
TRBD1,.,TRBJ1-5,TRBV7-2,CASSSGQAPRGNQPQHF,TGTGCCAGCAGCTCAGGACAGGCCCCGAGGGGCAATCAGCCCCAGCATTTT
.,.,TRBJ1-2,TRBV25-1,CASRGTGILGGYTF,TGTGCCAGCAGGGGAACAGGGATTTTAGGTGGCTACACCTTC
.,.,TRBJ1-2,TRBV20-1,CSASRDKGLTF,TGCAGTGCTTCCCGGGACAAGGGTCTGACCTTC
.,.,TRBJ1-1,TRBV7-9,CASSLAPPGNTEAFF,TGTGCCAGCAGCTTAGCCCCACCGGGGAACACTGAAGCTTTCTTT
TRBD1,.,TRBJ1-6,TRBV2,CASSGQVQKDSPLHF,TGTGCCAGCAGCGGACAGGTTCAAAAGGATTCACCCCTCCACTTT
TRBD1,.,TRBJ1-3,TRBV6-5,CASSYSDRGDTIYF,TGTGCCAGCAGTTACTCCGACAGGGGAGACACCATATATTTT
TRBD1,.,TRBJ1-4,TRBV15,CATRDGDRVDEKLFF,TGTGCCACCAGGGACGGGGACAGGGTGGATGAAAAACTGTTTTTT
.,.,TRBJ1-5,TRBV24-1,CATSDPGETSNQPQHF,TGTGCCACCAGTGATCCAGGGGAAACGAGCAATCAGCCCCAGCATTTT
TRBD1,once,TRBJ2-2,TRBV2,CASTLEGAGAGELFF,TGTGCCAGCACTCTCGAGGGGGCCGGGGCCGGGGAGCTGTTTTTT
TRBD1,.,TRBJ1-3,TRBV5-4,CASSLAQGASGNTIYF,TGTGCCAGCAGCTTGGCCCAGGGGGCATCTGGAAACACCATATATTTT
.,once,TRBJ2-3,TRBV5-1,CASSTTTANTQYF,TGCGCCAGCAGCACCACGACAGCCAATACGCAGTATTTT
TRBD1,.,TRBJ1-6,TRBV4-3,CASSGTGGSPLHF,TGCGCCAGCAGTGGGACAGGGGGTTCACCCCTCCACTTT
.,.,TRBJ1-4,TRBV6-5,CASSYGGESEKLFF,TGTGCCAGCAGTTACGGGGGGGAGAGTGAAAAACTGTTTTTT
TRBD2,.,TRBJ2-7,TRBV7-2,CASSMTSGGIYEQYF,TGTGCCAGCAGCATGACTAGCGGGGGGATCTACGAGCAGTACTTC
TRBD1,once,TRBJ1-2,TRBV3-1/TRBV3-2,CASSPNRGSGYGYTF,TGTGCCAGCAGCCCCAACAGGGGATCGGGGTATGGCTACACCTTC
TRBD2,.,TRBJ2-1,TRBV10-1,CASSDGRGVNEQFF,TGCGCCAGCAGTGATGGACGGGGGGTAAATGAGCAGTTCTTC
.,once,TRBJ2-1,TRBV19,CASSLELVHEQFF,TGTGCCAGTAGCCTAGAACTAGTCCATGAGCAGTTCTTC
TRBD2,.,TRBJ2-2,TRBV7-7,CASSPGLAGFTGELFF,TGTGCCAGCAGCCCAGGACTAGCGGGGTTCACCGGGGAGCTGTTTTTT
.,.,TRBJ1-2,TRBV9,CASTMRGGGTPPGYGYTF,TGTGCCAGCACCATGAGGGGGGGCGGGACCCCTCCTGGCTATGGCTACACCTTC
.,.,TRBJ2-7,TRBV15,CATSRENQGYEQYF,TGTGCCACCAGCAGAGAGAACCAGGGGTACGAGCAGTACTTC
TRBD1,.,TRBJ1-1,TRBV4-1,CASSQEREGADTEAFF,TGCGCCAGCAGCCAAGAGCGGGAGGGGGCGGACACTGAAGCTTTCTTT
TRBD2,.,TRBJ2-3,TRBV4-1,CASSQDRHGGGGRADTQYF,TGCGCCAGCAGCCAAGATCGTCACGGCGGGGGGGGCCGGGCAGATACGCAGTATTTT
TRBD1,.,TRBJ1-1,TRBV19,CASSIPGTVFRAFF,TGTGCCAGTAGTATCCCCGGGACAGTTTTTAGAGCTTTCTTT
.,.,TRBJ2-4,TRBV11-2,CASSLGYNRDIQYF,TGTGCCAGCAGCTTAGGGTATAATCGGGACATTCAGTACTTC
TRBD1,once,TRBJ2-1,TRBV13,CASPIIREQGASRYIGNEQFF,TGTGCCAGCCCAATTATCCGGGAACAGGGGGCGTCTCGATATATCGGCAATGAGCAGTTCTTC